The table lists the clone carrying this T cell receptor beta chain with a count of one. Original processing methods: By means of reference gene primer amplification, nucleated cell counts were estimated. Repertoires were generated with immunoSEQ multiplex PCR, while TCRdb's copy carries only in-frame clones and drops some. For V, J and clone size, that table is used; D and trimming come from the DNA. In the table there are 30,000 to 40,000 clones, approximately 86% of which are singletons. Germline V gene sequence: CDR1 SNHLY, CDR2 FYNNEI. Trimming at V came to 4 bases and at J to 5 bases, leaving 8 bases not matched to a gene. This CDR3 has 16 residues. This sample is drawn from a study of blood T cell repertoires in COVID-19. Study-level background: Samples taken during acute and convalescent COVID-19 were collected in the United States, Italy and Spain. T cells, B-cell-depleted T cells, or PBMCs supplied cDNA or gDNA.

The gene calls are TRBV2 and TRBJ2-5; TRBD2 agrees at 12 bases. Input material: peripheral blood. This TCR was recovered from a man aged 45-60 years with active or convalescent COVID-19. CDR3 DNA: TGTGCCAGCAGTGGGGCTAGCGGGAGGGCCGTCGAGACCCAGTACTTC. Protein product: CASSGASGRAVETQYF.